One T cell receptor (beta chain) is described in this entry. Its antigen is unidentified. The sample contains more than one DNA sequence encoding this CDR3. The source of the sample is a study of shared clonotypes between healthy human individuals. General study results and limits: Rarefaction analysis demonstrated incomplete sorted-subset sequencing notwithstanding large depth.

The donors, all of them Caucasian adults, lived in Nashville, Tennessee. The authors split each subset's genomic DNA evenly across several immunoSEQ plates. Roughly 200 ng DNA, 30,000 to 35,000 T cell genomes, went into each sorted-subset replicate PCR. Libraries were prepared by immunoSEQ multiplex PCR; TCRdb keeps only in-frame clonotypes and omits some of them. The sample holds some 2.1 million clones, 90% to 95% seen once. The CDR3 has 13 residues. V gave up 6 bases and J gave up 2 bases; unmatched junction bases: 3. The germline V gene encodes CDR1 SQVTM and CDR2 ANQGSEA. The clonotype originates from a man aged 18 to 35 in good health. The rearrangement joins TRBV29-1 to TRBJ2-7; 11 bases fit TRBD1. Sequenced sample: naive CD4+ T cells sorted from blood. As to subset: CD45RA+ positively selected. Written as DNA, the CDR3 is TGCAGCGTCGGACAGGGGGCTCCCTACGAGCAGTACTTC. It yields the protein CSVGQGAPYEQYF.